This T cell receptor beta chain is drawn from a study of blood T cell repertoires in COVID-19. This clone came up once. The germline CDR1 and CDR2 sequences are MDHEN and SYDVKM. The V end was cut by 2 bases, the J end by 3 bases, with 11 bases between. The CDR3 consists of 16 residues. Per the original methods: From reference gene primer amplification, estimates of nucleated cell counts were derived. Clones were sequenced by immunoSEQ multiplex PCR, and TCRdb holds only the in-frame ones, with some missing. D and trimming were read from the DNA, whereas the V and J calls and clone size are those reported in that table. The sample carries roughly 340,000 clones, over 80% recorded once.

What was sequenced was peripheral blood. J is TRBJ1-6 and V is TRBV28; D gene uncertain. This clonotype originated in a woman aged 50 to 60 with COVID-19, enrolled during active disease. The CDR3 bases are TGTGCCAGCAGTTTAGGGCCCCGCTACTATAATTCACCCCTCCACTTT. Encoded protein: CASSLGPRYYNSPLHF.